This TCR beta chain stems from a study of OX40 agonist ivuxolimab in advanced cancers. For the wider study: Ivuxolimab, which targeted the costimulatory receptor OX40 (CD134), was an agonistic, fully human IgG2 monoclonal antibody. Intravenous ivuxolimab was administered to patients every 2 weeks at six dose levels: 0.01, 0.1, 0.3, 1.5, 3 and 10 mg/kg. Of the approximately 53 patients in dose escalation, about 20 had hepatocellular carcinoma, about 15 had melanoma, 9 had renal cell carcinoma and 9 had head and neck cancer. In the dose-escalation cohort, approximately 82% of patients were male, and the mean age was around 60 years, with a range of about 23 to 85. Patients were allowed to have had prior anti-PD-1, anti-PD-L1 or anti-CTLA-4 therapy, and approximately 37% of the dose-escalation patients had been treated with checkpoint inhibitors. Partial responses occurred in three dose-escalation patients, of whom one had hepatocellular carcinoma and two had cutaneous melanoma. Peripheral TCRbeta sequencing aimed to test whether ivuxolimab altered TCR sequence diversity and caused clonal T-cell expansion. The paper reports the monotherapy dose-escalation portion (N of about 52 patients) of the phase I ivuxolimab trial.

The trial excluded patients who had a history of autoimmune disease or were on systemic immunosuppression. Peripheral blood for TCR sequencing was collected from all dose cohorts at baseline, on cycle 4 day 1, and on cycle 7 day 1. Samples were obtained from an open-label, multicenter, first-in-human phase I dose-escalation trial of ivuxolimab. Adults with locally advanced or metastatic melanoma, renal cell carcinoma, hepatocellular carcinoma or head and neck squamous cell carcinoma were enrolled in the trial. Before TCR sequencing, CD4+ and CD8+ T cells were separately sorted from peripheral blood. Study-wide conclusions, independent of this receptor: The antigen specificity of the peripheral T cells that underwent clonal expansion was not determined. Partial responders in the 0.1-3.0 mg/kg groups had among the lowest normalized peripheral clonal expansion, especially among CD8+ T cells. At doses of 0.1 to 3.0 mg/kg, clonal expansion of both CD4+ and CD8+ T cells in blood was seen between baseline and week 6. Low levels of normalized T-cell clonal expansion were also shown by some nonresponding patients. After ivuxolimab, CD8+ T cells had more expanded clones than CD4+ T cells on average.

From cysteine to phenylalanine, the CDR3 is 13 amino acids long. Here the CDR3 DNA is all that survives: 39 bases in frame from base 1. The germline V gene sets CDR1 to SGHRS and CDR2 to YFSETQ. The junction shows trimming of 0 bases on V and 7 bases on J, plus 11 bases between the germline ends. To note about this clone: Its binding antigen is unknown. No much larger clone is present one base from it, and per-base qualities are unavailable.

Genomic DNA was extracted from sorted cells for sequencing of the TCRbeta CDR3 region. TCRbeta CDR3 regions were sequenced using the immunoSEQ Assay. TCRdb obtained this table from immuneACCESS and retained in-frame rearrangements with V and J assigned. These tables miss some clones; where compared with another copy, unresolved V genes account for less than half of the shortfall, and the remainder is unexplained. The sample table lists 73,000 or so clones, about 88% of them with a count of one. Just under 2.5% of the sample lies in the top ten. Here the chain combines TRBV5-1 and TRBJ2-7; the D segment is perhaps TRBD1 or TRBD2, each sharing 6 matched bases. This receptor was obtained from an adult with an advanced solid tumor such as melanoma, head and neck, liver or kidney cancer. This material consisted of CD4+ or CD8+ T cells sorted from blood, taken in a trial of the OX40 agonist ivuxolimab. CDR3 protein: CASSLVGAGEQYF. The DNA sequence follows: TGCGCCAGCAGCTTGGTGGGGGCGGGGGAGCAGTACTTC.